These 14 T cell receptor beta chains originate from one sample sequenced in a study of shared clonotypes between healthy human individuals. Produced via immunoSEQ multiplex PCR; TCRdb's table is partial and in-frame only. The table has more than 1 million clones, about 84% seen once; the top ten hold 0.4% to 0.55%. Sequencing input: memory CD4+ T cells from PBMCs. Sample subset: CD45RA-negative fraction. These TCRs come from a man younger than 35 in good health. Some clones in this sample may be carry-over from other donors' samples.

The chain joins TRBV27 to TRBJ2-5, with 13 bases that match TRBD2. Germline values: CDR1 MNHEY, CDR2 SMNVEV (reference sequence). The CDR3 loop spans 20 amino acids. With 0 bases clipped from V and 4 bases from J, the junction kept 14 bases outside the gene matches. The CDR3 coding sequence is TGTGCCAGCAGTTTATCGCCACCGGGACTAGCGGGGAGTGGCCGAGAGACCCAGTACTTC. Protein sequence: CASSLSPPGLAGSGRETQYF.

The rearrangement uses TRBV30 and TRBJ2-7; 11 bases are shared with TRBD2. CDR1 GTSNPN and CDR2 SVGIG come from the germline V gene (reference sequence). The CDR3 extends over 15 amino acids. The junction had 8 bases not matched to a gene; V was cut back by 3 bases and J by 4 bases. CDR3 sequence (DNA): TGTGCCTGGAGGAGCCGTAGCGGGAGGGCTTACGAGCAGTACTTC. Translating it yields CAWRSRSGRAYEQYF.

With regard to this clone: One end of the junction does not line up with germline, which may come from a read error. The chain is built from TRBV5-1 and TRBJ1-1; no firm D call. The CDR3 contains 13 residues. Germline lookup yields CDR1 SGHRS and CDR2 YFSETQ. As DNA, the CDR3 is TGCACCAGCAGCTTGCTACCTCAAGGTGAAGCTTTCTTT. Translation: CTSSLLPQGEAFF.

The chain is built from TRBV5-6 and TRBJ1-4; D is perhaps TRBD1 (5 bases). The germline V and J ends were trimmed by 0 bases and 7 bases, with 10 bases remaining between them. CDR1 is SGHDT and CDR2 is YYEEEE in the germline V gene. CDR3 length equals 14 residues. CDR3: CASSLEGIGEKLFF. The CDR3 bases are TGTGCCAGCAGCTTGGAGGGGATTGGTGAAAAACTGTTTTTT.

The chain employs TRBV10-3 and TRBJ2-7, with 8 bases that match TRBD2. Looked up from germline, CDR1 is ENHRY and CDR2 is SYGVKD. Unmatched junction bases numbered 13, after V lost 3 bases and J lost 3 bases. The CDR3 runs to 17 residues. DNA for the CDR3: TGTGCCATCAGTGATTTTGGGACTAGTAGGGACAACTACGAGCAGTACTTC. Protein: CAISDFGTSRDNYEQYF.

The chain couples TRBV5-4 to TRBJ2-5, with 9 nucleotides matching TRBD1. Germline V gives CDR1 SGHNT, CDR2 YYREEE (reference sequence). This CDR3 is built from 16 residues. J was trimmed by 2 bases and V by 4 bases; bases with no gene match: 9. CDR3 loop: CASSTNFGTGQETQYF. CDR3 DNA: TGTGCCAGCAGCACCAACTTCGGGACAGGGCAAGAGACCCAGTACTTC.

This clone was counted between two and nine times. The V call is TRBV4-3, the J call TRBJ2-7; TRBD2 matches 10 bases. This CDR3 spans 16 amino acids. Germline CDR1 and CDR2: LGHNA and YSLEER. The ends lost 1 base at V and 4 bases at J; junction bases unmatched: 7. For the CDR3, the DNA is TGCGCCAGCAGCCAAGCCCACTGGACTAGCGGATACGAGCAGTACTTC. Its translation is CASSQAHWTSGYEQYF.

V gene TRBV4-1 combines with J gene TRBJ2-3; 7 bases map to TRBD2. The CDR3 contains 16 residues. The V gene end was trimmed by 1 base and the J gene end by 3 bases; junction bases not matched to a gene: 7. Germline CDR1 MGHRA, CDR2 YSYEKL. This chain's CDR3 is CASSQAPGRGTDTQYF. The CDR3 nucleotides read TGCGCCAGCAGCCAAGCCCCAGGGAGGGGAACAGATACGCAGTATTTT.

This chain joins TRBV6-5 and TRBJ2-6; no reliable D call. This CDR3 is 16 amino acids long. Germline values: CDR1 MNHEY, CDR2 SVGAGI. V lost 4 bases, J lost 0 bases, and 10 bases lay in between. DNA for the CDR3: TGTGCCAGCAGTTCTTATTTACGCTCTGGGGCCAACGTCCTGACTTTC. As protein: CASSSYLRSGANVLTF.

The rearrangement links TRBV27 to TRBJ2-7; D perhaps matches TRBD2 (5 bases). CDR1 is MNHEY and CDR2 is SMNVEV in the germline V gene (reference sequence). Trimming removed 2 bases at V and 2 bases at J, with 13 bases between. The CDR3 is 15 residues long. The CDR3 DNA is TGTGCCAGCAGTTTACAACGGAGGTTAACCTACGAGCAGTACTTC. Translation: CASSLQRRLTYEQYF.

The chain recombines TRBV5-1 with TRBJ2-5, with TRBD1 as a possible D gene (6 bases). V was trimmed by 6 bases and J by 4 bases, leaving 19 bases between them. The germline V gene has CDR1 SGHRS and CDR2 YFSETQ. The CDR3 spans 15 residues. Here the CDR3 reads CASNWGPEIGETQYF. In nucleotides, the CDR3 is TGCGCCAGCAACTGGGGGCCCGAGATCGGAGAGACCCAGTACTTC.

This rearrangement joins TRBV7-9 to TRBJ2-1; no clear D gene. This CDR3 comprises 11 residues. Per germline, CDR1 SEHNR and CDR2 FQNEAQ (reference sequence). V lost 5 bases and J 10 bases, leaving 9 bases between the germline ends. The CDR3 DNA reads as TGTGCCAGCAGCGAGACGCGGGAGCAGTTCTTC. Amino acids: CASSETREQFF.

The chain is built from TRBV5-4 and TRBJ2-2; 7 bases agree with TRBD2. Germline V CDR1 and CDR2: SGHNT, YYREEE (reference sequence). The CDR3 has 14 residues. V lost 4 bases and J lost 6; bases outside the gene matches: 6. CDR3 sequence: CASSRGAGAGELFF. In DNA form, the CDR3 reads TGTGCCAGCAGCCGCGGGGCGGGGGCCGGGGAGCTGTTTTTT.

The rearrangement joins TRBV2 to TRBJ2-1, with TRBD2 matching 15 bases. Germline loops: CDR1 SNHLY, CDR2 FYNNEI. V lost 8 bases, J lost 4 bases, and 15 bases stayed unmatched. The CDR3 contains 19 residues. CDR3 region: CASGTVPGLAGGKYNEQFF. The CDR3 region has the DNA TGTGCCAGCGGGACGGTACCGGGACTAGCGGGAGGAAAGTACAATGAGCAGTTCTTC.